These 2 T cell receptor beta chains share one sample of origin, sequenced in a study of identifying expanded T cells in peripheral blood. Libraries were prepared by immunoSEQ multiplex PCR; TCRdb keeps only in-frame clonotypes and omits some of them. Here the sample spans around 100,000 clones, approximately 88% being singletons. Sequenced: blood. The receptor set was obtained from a person aged 18 to 70 in good health.

The CDR3 sequence is CASSETSGGGGYTF. CDR3 DNA: TGTGCCAGCAGTGAAACATCAGGGGGCGGGGGCTACACCTTC. This chain joins TRBV6-1 and TRBJ1-2; 8 positions match TRBD1. V shed 2 bases, J shed 8 bases, and the junction held 7 bases outside the gene matches. The CDR3 runs to 14 residues. The germline V gene has CDR1 MNHNS and CDR2 SASEGT.

This chain connects TRBV18 to TRBJ1-1; possible D gene TRBD1, 6 bases. Germline V CDR1 and CDR2: KGHSH, LQKENI. Trimming removed 2 bases at V and 2 bases at J, with 9 bases between. CDR3 size: 14 residues. CDR3 amino acids: CASSPAQGNTEAFF. CDR3 sequence (DNA): TGTGCCAGCTCACCAGCACAGGGTAACACTGAAGCTTTCTTT.